What follows are 2 T cell receptor beta chains derived from one specimen sequenced in a study of blood T cell repertoires in COVID-19 (dated by TCRdb to about 2020). Library preparation was by the immunoSEQ multiplex PCR assay. In its TCRdb copy, this immuneACCESS table keeps in-frame sequences only and misses some clones. Where compared with another copy, unresolved V genes explain less than half of these, and the others have no known cause. Across this sample there are fewer than 600,000 clones, with roughly 87% seen only once. The ten largest clonotypes hold roughly 0.9% of the sample. Sequencing was done on a sample of peripheral blood. The receptors were gathered from a man aged 18 to 30 with COVID-19, enrolled during active disease.

This chain links TRBV7-2 with TRBJ2-3; unclear D gene. The germline V and J ends were trimmed by 5 bases and 0 bases, with 15 bases remaining between them. From germline, CDR1 is SGHTA and CDR2 FQGNSA. The CDR3 sequence is 16 residues long. The CDR3, as DNA: TGTGCCAGCAGCCTACTCCCACCCGATAGCACAGATACGCAGTATTTT. It is translated as CASSLLPPDSTDTQYF.

The genes are TRBV15 and TRBJ1-3, with a weak D call TRBD1 (5 bases). This CDR3 spans 16 amino acids. V shed 1 base and J shed 7 bases, with 17 bases lying between them. Germline CDR1 is LNHNV and CDR2 is YYDKDF (reference sequence). The CDR3 DNA sequence: TGTGCCACCAGCAGAGCGGTCCTCCCGGAGGGGAACACCATATATTTT. Amino acids: CATSRAVLPEGNTIYF.